The sample holds a few counts of the clone carrying this TCR beta chain. Its specificity is unknown. Profiling relied on immunoSEQ multiplex PCR, and the TCRdb table lists in-frame clones only, not all of them. The sample shows about 25,000 clones, 65% to 90% of them seen only once. This record belongs to a study of T cells in localized non-small cell lung cancer. Study findings and constraints: Uninvolved nearby lung showed the greatest T cell clonality, exceeding that found in tumor. The appearance of a median about 62 of the top 100 tumor clones was seen in adjacent lung. Sequencing was restricted to one tumor region; therefore, heterogeneity remains possible.

This specimen was peripheral blood, taken before any cancer treatment. The sequence was collected from a female donor older than 55 with stage I lung adenocarcinoma.

Here the CDR3 DNA reads TGTGCCAGCAGTTGGGGAGGGGGTTCACCCCTCCACTTT. Translation gives CASSWGGGSPLHF. The V gene is TRBV6-5, the J gene TRBJ1-6; D may be TRBD1 (6 bases). Per germline, CDR1 MNHEY and CDR2 SVGAGI. The CDR3 consists of 13 residues. V was pared by 4 bases and J by 9 bases, with 10 bases between.